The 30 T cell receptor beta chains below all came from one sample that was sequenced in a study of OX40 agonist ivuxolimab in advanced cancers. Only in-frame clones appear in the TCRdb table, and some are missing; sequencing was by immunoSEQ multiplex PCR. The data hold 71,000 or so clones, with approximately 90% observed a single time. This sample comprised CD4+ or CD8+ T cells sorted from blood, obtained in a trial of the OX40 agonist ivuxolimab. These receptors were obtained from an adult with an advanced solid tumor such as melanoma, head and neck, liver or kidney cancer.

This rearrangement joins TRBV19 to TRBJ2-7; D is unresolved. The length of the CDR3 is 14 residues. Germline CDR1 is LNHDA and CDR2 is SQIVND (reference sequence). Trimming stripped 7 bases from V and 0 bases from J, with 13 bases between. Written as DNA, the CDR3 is TGTGCCAGTAACCCCAAGATTGGCTCCTACGAGCAGTACTTC. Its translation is CASNPKIGSYEQYF. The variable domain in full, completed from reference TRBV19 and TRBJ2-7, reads DGGITQSPKYLFRKEGQNVTLSCEQNLNHDAMYWYRQDPGQGLRLIYYSQIVNDFQKGDIAEGYSVSREKKESFPLTVTSAQKNPTAFYLCASNPKIGSYEQYFGPGTRLTVT.

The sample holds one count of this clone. This CDR3 is CASSVMTESNEQFF. The CDR3 DNA reads TGTGCCAGCAGCGTTATGACGGAATCCAATGAGCAGTTCTTC. The V gene is TRBV9, the J gene TRBJ2-1; D is unresolved. The CDR3 contains 14 residues. The V end lost 2 bases, the J end lost 6 bases, and 12 bases lay between the germline ends. Germline V gene sequence: CDR1 SGDLS, CDR2 YYNGEE.

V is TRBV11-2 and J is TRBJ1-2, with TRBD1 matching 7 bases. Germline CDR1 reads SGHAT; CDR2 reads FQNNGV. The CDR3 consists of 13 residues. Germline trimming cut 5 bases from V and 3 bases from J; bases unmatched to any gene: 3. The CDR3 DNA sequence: TGTGCCAGCAGCCCTGGGACAGACTATGGCTACACCTTC. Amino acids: CASSPGTDYGYTF.

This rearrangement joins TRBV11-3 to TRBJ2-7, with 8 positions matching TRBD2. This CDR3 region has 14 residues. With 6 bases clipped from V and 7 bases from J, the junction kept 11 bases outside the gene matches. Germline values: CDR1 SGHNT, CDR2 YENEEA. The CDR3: CASRPRGGSGEQYF. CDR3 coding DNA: TGTGCCAGCAGACCTCGCGGGGGGTCTGGGGAGCAGTACTTC.

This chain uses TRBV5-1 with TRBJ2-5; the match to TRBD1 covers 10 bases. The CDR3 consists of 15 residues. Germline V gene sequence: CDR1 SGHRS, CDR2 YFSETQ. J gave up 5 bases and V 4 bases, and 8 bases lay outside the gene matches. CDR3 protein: CASSAGQGYGETQYF. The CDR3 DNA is TGCGCCAGCAGCGCGGGACAGGGGTACGGGGAGACCCAGTACTTC.

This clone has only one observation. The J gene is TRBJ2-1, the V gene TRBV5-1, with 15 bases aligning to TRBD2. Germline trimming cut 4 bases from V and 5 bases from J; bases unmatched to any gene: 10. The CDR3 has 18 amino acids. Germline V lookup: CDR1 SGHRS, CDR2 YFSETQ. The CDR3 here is CASSVGWTSGGAHNEQFF. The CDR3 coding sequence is TGCGCCAGCAGCGTGGGGTGGACTAGCGGGGGGGCCCACAATGAGCAGTTCTTC.

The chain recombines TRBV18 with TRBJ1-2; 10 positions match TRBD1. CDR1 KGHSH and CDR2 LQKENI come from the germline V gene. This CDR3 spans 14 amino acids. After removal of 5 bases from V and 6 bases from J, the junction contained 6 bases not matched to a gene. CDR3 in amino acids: CASSFSGTGDGYTF. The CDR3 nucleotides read TGTGCCAGCTCATTCTCCGGGACAGGGGATGGCTACACCTTC.

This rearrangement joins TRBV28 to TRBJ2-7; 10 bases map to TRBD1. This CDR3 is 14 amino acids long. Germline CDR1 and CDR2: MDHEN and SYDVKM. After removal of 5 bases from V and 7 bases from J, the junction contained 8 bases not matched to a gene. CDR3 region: CASSTSDRGEEQYF. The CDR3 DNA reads TGTGCCAGCAGTACCTCGGACAGGGGGGAGGAGCAGTACTTC.

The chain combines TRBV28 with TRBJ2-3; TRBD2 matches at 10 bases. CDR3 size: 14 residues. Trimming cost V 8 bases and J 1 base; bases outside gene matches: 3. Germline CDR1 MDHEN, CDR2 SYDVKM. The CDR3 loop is CASRSGGGTDTQYF. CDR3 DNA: TGTGCCAGCCGGAGCGGGGGGGGCACAGATACGCAGTATTTT.

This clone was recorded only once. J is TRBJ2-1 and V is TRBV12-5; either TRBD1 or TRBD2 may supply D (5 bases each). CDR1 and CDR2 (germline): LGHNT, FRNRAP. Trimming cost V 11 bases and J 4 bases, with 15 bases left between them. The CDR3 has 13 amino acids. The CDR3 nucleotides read TGTGCTTGCTCGGGGACGACGTACAATGAGCAGTTCTTC. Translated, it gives CACSGTTYNEQFF.

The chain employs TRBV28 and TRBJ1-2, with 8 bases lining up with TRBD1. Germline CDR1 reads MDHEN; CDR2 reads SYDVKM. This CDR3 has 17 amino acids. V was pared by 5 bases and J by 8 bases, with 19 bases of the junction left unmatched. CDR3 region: CASSQFRGGRGPGGYTF. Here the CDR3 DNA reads TGTGCCAGCAGTCAGTTCCGAGGTGGCAGGGGGCCTGGAGGCTACACCTTC.

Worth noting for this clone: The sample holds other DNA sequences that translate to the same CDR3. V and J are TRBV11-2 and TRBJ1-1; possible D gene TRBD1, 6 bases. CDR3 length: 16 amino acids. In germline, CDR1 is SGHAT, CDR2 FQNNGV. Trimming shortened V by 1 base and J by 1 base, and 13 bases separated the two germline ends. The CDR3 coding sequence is TGTGCCAGCAGCTTAGTACGGGGGGCTGGGAACACTGAAGCTTTCTTT. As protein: CASSLVRGAGNTEAFF. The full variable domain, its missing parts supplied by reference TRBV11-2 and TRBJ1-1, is EAGVAQSPRYKIIEKRQSVAFWCNPISGHATLYWYQQILGQGPKLLIQFQNNGVVDDSQLPKDRFSAERLKGVDSTLKIQPAKLEDSAVYLCASSLVRGAGNTEAFFGQGTRLTVV.

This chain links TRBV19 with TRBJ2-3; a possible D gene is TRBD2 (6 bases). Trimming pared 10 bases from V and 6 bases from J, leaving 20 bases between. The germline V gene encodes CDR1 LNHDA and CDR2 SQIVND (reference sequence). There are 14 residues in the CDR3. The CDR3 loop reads CATSTGLTWDTQYF. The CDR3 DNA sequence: TGTGCCACATCAACGGGACTGACGTGGGATACGCAGTATTTT.

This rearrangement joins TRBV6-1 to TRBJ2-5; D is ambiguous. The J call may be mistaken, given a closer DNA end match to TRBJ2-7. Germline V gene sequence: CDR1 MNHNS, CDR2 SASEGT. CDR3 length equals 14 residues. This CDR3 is CASSVSGPSYEQYF. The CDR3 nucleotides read TGTGCCAGCAGTGTATCAGGACCTTCCTACGAGCAGTACTTC.

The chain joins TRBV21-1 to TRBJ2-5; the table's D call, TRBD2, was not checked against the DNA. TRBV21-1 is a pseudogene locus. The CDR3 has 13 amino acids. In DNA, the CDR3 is TGTGCCAGCCCAAAACGGGGGGCAGAGACCCAGTACTTC. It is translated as CASPKRGAETQYF.

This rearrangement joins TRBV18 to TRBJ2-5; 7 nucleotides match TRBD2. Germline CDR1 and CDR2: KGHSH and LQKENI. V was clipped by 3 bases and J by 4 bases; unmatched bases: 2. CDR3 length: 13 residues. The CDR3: CASSPGEGETQYF. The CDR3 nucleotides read TGTGCCAGCTCACCGGGGGAGGGAGAGACCCAGTACTTC.

The CDR3 is CASRPGTSEQETQYF. Written as DNA, the CDR3 is TGTGCCAGCAGACCCGGGACTAGCGAGCAAGAGACCCAGTACTTC. This chain joins TRBV5-4 and TRBJ2-5, with 10 bases aligning to TRBD2. V shed 5 bases and J 2 bases; nucleotides not matched to a gene: 6. Germline V gene data show CDR1 as SGHNT and CDR2 as YYREEE (reference sequence). This CDR3 has 15 residues.

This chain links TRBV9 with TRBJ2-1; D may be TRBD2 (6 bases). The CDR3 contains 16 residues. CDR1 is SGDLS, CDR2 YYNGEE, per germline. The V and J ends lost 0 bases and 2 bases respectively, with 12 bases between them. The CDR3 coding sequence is TGTGCCAGCAGCGTAGCTGGCGGCGGGGCCTACAATGAGCAGTTCTTC. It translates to CASSVAGGGAYNEQFF.

CDR3 coding DNA: TGTGCCAGTACAAAGACGGGACACCACCAAGAGACCCAGTACTTC. This codes for CASTKTGHHQETQYF. The J gene is TRBJ2-5, the V gene TRBV19; D may be TRBD1 (6 bases). This CDR3 has 15 residues. Germline CDR1 and CDR2: LNHDA and SQIVND (reference sequence). Trimming shortened V by 7 bases and J by 0 bases, and 15 bases separated the two germline ends.

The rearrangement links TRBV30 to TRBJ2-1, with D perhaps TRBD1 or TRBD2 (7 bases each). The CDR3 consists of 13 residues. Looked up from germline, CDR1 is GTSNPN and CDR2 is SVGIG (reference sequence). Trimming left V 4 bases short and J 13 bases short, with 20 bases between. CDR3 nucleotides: TGTGCCTGGAATGCCCAGGGGGGGGTAACCCAGTTCTTC. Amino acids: CAWNAQGGVTQFF.

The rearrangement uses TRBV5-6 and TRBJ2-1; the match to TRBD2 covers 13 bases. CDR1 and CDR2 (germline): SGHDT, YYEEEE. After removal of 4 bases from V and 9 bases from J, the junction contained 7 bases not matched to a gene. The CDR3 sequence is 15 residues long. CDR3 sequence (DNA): TGTGCCAGCAGCCGCGGACTAGCGGGAGCGGTTGAGCAGTTCTTC. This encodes CASSRGLAGAVEQFF. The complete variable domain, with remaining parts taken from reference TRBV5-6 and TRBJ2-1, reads DAGVTQSPTHLIKTRGQQVTLRCSPKSGHDTVSWYQQALGQGPQFIFQYYEEEERQRGNFPDRFSGHQFPNYSSELNVNALLLGDSALYLCASSRGLAGAVEQFFGPGTRLTVL.

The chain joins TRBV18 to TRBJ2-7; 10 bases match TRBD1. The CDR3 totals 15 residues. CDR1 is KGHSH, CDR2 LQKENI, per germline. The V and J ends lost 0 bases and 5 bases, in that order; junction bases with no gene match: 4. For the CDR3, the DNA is TGTGCCAGCTCACCACCCGGGACAGGGGACAACGAGCAGTACTTC. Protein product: CASSPPGTGDNEQYF. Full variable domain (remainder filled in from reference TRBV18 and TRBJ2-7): NAGVMQNPRHLVRRRGQEARLRCSPMKGHSHVYWYRQLPEEGLKFMVYLQKENIIDESGMPKERFSAEFPKEGPSILRIQQVVRGDSAAYFCASSPPGTGDNEQYFGPGTRLTVT.

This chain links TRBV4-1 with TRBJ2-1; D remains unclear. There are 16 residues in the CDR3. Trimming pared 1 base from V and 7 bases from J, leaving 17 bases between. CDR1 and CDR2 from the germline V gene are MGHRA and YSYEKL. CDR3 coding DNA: TGCGCCAGCAGCCAAGGGATCCCCCGAGGCCTTAATGAGCAGTTCTTC. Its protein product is CASSQGIPRGLNEQFF.

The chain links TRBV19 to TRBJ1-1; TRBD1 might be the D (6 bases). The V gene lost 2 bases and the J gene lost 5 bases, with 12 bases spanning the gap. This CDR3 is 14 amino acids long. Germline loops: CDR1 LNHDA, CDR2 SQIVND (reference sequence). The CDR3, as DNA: TGTGCCAGTAGTATAACAGGGCCGCTAACTGAAGCTTTCTTT. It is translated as CASSITGPLTEAFF.

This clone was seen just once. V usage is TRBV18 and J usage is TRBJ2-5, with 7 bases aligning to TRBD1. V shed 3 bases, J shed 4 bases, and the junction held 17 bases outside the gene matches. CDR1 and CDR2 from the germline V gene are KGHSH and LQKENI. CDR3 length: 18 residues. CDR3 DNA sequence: TGTGCCAGCTCACCGACGACGATTCCAGGGGGTACCGGAGAGACCCAGTACTTC. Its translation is CASSPTTIPGGTGETQYF.

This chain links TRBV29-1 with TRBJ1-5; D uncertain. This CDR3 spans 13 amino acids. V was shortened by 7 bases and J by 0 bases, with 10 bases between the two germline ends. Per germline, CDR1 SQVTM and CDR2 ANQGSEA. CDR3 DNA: TGCAGCGCCGCACAGAATAGCAATCAGCCCCAGCATTTT. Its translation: CSAAQNSNQPQHF.

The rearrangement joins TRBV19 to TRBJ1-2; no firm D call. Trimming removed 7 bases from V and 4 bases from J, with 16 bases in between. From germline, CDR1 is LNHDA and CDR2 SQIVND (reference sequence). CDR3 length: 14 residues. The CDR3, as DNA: TGTGCCAGTATCCCCCCACCGCCGAGCTATGGCTACACCTTC. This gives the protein CASIPPPPSYGYTF.

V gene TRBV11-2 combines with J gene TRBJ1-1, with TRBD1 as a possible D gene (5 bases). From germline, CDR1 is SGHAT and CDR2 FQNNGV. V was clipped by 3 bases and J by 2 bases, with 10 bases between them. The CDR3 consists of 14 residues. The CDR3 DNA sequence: TGTGCCAGCAGCTTGGGGCGGCAAAACACTGAAGCTTTCTTT. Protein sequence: CASSLGRQNTEAFF.

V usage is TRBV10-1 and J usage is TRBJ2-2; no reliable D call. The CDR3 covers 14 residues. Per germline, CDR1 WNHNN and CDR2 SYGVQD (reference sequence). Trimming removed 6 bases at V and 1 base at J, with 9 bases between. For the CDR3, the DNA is TGCGCCAGCAGCTCGTCTTTGAACACCGGGGAGCTGTTTTTT. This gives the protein CASSSSLNTGELFF.

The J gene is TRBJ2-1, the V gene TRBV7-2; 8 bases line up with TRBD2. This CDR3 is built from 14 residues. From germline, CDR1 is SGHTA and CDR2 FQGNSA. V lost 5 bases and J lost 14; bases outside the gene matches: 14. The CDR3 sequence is CASSPNPIGGVKFF. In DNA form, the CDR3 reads TGTGCCAGCAGCCCTAACCCTATCGGGGGGGTAAAGTTCTTC. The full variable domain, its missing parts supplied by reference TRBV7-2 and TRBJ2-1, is GAGVSQSPSNKVTEKGKDVELRCDPISGHTALYWYRQSLGQGLEFLIYFQGNSAPDKSGLPSDRFSAERTGGSVSTLTIQRTQQEDSAVYLCASSPNPIGGVKFFGPGTRLTVL.